These T cell receptor beta chains were read from a single sample in a study of OX40 agonist ivuxolimab in advanced cancers. The table came from immunoSEQ multiplex PCR; TCRdb's copy has only in-frame clones and leaves some out. The sample consists of 80,000 to 100,000 clones, 85% to 95% of them appearing once. This specimen was CD4+ or CD8+ T cells sorted from blood, taken in a trial of the OX40 agonist ivuxolimab. The receptors were gathered from an adult with an advanced solid tumor such as melanoma, head and neck, liver or kidney cancer. CDR3s include the opening cysteine and the closing phenylalanine or tryptophan. A D gene is named only where the DNA matches it firmly. Clone sizes are given selectively: once, few, many, or a class where the clone is expanded.

CASSLFWPPGEEKLFF,TGTGCCAGCAGCTTATTCTGGCCCCCGGGAGAGGAAAAACTGTTTTTT,TRBJ1-4,TRBV7-2,-,-
CASSRFVENYGYTF,TGTGCCAGCAGCCGCTTTGTGGAAAACTATGGCTACACCTTC,TRBJ1-2,TRBV6-6,-,-
CASILAGGNNQPQHF,TGTGCCAGCATTCTGGCAGGGGGAAACAATCAGCCCCAGCATTTT,TRBJ1-5,TRBV28,TRBD1,-
CASNPGTSGSEQYF,TGTGCCAGCAACCCCGGGACTAGCGGGAGCGAGCAGTACTTC,TRBJ2-7,TRBV2,TRBD2,-
CASSPQTLSFSGNTIYF,TGTGCCAGCAGCCCCCAGACACTCTCCTTTTCTGGAAACACCATATATTTT,TRBJ1-3,TRBV7-2,-,-
CASSQRGRDTQYF,TGTGCCAGCAGTCAGCGGGGCAGGGATACGCAGTATTTT,TRBJ2-3,TRBV6-6,TRBD2,-
CASSLSGDHTDTQYF,TGTGCCAGCAGCTTGTCAGGGGACCACACAGATACGCAGTATTTT,TRBJ2-3,TRBV7-9,-,-
CASSFRTSDNNEQFF,TGTGCCAGCAGTTTCAGGACTAGCGACAACAATGAGCAGTTCTTC,TRBJ2-1,TRBV11-3,TRBD2,once
CASSQGGGSLQDEQFF,TGCGCCAGCAGCCAAGGTGGAGGGTCTTTACAAGATGAGCAGTTCTTC,TRBJ2-1,TRBV4-3,-,-
CASSQVGGSGRMNTEAFF,TGCGCCAGCAGCCAAGTAGGTGGTTCGGGCAGAATGAACACTGAAGCTTTCTTT,TRBJ1-1,TRBV4-1,-,-
CASSELADLSYNEQFF,TGTGCCAGCAGTGAACTGGCGGACCTCTCCTACAATGAGCAGTTCTTC,TRBJ2-1,TRBV6-1,-,-
CASSFWGYENEQFF,TGTGCCAGCAGTTTTTGGGGGTATGAGAATGAGCAGTTCTTC,TRBJ2-1,TRBV27,-,-
CASSTLPREQFF,TGTGCCAGCAGCACCCTTCCCCGAGAGCAGTTCTTC,TRBJ2-1,TRBV7-2,-,-
CASSLEPSDTQYF,TGTGCCAGCAGCTTGGAACCGTCAGATACGCAGTATTTT,TRBJ2-3,TRBV5-4,-,-
CASSSSGGRVEQFF,TGTGCCAGCAGTTCTAGCGGGGGGAGAGTAGAGCAGTTCTTC,TRBJ2-1,TRBV6-5,TRBD2,-
CASSINRGNNEQFF,TGTGCCAGCAGCATCAACAGGGGGAACAATGAGCAGTTCTTC,TRBJ2-1,TRBV7-9,TRBD1,-
CASSHPRADPPYNEQFF,TGTGCCAGCAGCCACCCCCGGGCAGATCCGCCCTACAATGAGCAGTTCTTC,TRBJ2-1,TRBV7-8,-,few
CASSPLGGQGASNYGYTF,TGTGCCAGCTCACCCCTGGGGGGACAGGGGGCGAGTAACTATGGCTACACCTTC,TRBJ1-2,TRBV18,TRBD1,-
CASSQGQTNTEAFF,TGTGCCAGCAGCCAAGGACAGACGAACACTGAAGCTTTCTTT,TRBJ1-1,TRBV7-9,-,-
CSVEDLGGADTEAFF,TGCAGCGTTGAAGATCTGGGGGGAGCAGACACTGAAGCTTTCTTT,TRBJ1-1,TRBV29-1,-,-
CASSLTAPNYGYTF,TGTGCCAGCAGTCTGACGGCCCCTAACTATGGCTACACCTTC,TRBJ1-2,TRBV28,-,-
CASSRRGAGTDTQYF,TGCGCCAGCAGCCGAAGGGGCGCAGGCACAGATACGCAGTATTTT,TRBJ2-3,TRBV4-3,-,-
CASSATDPSRAQYF,TGTGCCAGCAGCGCCACGGACCCATCTAGGGCGCAGTATTTT,TRBJ2-3,TRBV9,-,-
CAWSWTGVAKLFF,TGTGCCTGGAGTTGGACAGGGGTGGCAAAACTGTTTTTT,TRBJ1-4,TRBV30,TRBD1,-
CAISESNNEKLFF,TGTGCCATCAGTGAGTCCAATAATGAAAAACTGTTTTTT,TRBJ1-4,TRBV10-3,-,-
CASSLSDRGYTEAFF,TGCGCCAGCAGCTTATCGGACAGGGGATACACTGAAGCTTTCTTT,TRBJ1-1,TRBV5-1,TRBD1,-
CASSVGLSPVTQYF,TGTGCCAGCAGCGTAGGCCTCTCCCCAGTAACCCAGTACTTC,TRBJ2-5,TRBV9,-,-
CASSVRDRASPLHF,TGTGCCAGCAGCGTGAGGGACAGGGCATCACCCCTCCACTTT,TRBJ1-6,TRBV9,TRBD1,-
CAWRKRLAGVGNEQFF,TGTGCCTGGAGGAAACGACTAGCGGGAGTTGGGAATGAGCAGTTCTTC,TRBJ2-1,TRBV30,TRBD2,-
CASRSRTSGSADTQYF,TGTGCCAGCAGATCCAGGACTAGCGGGAGCGCGGATACGCAGTATTTT,TRBJ2-3,TRBV5-4,TRBD2,-
CASSPGQGGGEKLFF,TGTGCCAGCTCACCAGGACAGGGAGGAGGTGAAAAACTGTTTTTT,TRBJ1-4,TRBV18,TRBD1,-
CASSQGYGPDTQYF,TGCGCCAGCAGCCAAGGATATGGCCCAGATACGCAGTATTTT,TRBJ2-3,TRBV4-1,-,-
CASSLNLGGTGELFF,TGTGCCAGCAGTTTAAACCTTGGGGGCACCGGGGAGCTGTTTTTT,TRBJ2-2,TRBV6-6,-,once
CASSPGQGRNQPQHF,TGTGCCAGCAGCCCCGGACAGGGACGGAATCAGCCCCAGCATTTT,TRBJ1-5,TRBV7-6,TRBD1,-
CASSRQLVPLGEQFF,TGTGCCAGCAGTCGCCAACTGGTCCCTCTGGGTGAGCAGTTCTTC,TRBJ2-1,TRBV6-5,-,-
CAWSRTAKETQYF,TGTGCCTGGAGCCGGACGGCCAAAGAGACCCAGTACTTC,TRBJ2-5,TRBV30,-,-